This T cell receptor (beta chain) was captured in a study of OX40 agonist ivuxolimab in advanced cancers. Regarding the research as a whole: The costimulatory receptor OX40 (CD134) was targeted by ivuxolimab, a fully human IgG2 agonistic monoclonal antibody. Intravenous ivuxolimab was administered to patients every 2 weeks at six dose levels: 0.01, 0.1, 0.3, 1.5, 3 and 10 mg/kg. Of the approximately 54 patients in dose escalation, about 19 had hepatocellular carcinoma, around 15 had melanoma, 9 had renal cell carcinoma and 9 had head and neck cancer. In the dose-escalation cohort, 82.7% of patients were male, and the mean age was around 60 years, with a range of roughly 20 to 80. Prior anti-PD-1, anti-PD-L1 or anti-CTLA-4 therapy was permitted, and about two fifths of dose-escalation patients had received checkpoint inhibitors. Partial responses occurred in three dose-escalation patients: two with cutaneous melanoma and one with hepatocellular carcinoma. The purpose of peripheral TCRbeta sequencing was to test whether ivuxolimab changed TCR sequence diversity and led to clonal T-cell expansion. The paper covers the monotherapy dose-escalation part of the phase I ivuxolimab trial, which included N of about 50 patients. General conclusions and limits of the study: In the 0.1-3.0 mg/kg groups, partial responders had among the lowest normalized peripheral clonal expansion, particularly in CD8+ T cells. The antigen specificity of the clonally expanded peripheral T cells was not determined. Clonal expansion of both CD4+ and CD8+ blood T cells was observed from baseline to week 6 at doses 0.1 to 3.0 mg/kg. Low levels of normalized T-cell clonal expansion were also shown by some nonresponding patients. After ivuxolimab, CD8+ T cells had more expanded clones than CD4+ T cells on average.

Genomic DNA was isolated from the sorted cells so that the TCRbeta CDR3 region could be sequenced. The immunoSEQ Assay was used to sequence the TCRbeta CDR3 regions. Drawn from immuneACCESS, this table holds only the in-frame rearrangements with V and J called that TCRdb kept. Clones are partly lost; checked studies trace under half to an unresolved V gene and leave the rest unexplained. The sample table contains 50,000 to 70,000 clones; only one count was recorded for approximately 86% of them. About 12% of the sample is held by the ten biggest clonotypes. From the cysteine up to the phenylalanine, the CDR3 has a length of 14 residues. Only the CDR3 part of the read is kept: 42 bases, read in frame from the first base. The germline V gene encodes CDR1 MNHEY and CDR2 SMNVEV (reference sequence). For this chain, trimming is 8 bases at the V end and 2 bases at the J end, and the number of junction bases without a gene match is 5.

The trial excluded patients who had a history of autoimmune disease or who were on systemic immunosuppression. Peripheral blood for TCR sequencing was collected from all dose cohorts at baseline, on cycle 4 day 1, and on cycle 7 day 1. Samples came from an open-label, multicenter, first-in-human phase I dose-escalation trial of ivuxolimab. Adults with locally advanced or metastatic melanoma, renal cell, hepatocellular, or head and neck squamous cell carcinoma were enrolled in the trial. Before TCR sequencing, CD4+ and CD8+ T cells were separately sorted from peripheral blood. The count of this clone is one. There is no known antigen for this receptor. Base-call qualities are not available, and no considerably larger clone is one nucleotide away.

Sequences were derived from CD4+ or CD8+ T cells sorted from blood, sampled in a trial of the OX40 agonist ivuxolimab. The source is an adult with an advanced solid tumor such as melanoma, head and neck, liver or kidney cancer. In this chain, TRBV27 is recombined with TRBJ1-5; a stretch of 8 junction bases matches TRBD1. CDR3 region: CASSQTGGNQPQHF. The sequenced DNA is TGTGCCAGCTCCCAGACAGGGGGCAATCAGCCCCAGCATTTT.